This T cell receptor beta chain was recorded in a study of identical twins. Study outcomes and limitations: Twins shared out-of-frame alpha sequences with excess low generation probability.

The CDR3 spans 12 residues. The germline gives CDR1 ENHRY, CDR2 SYGVKD. Trimming shortened V by 8 bases and J by 5 bases, and 10 bases separated the two germline ends. TCRdb reprocessed the 5' RACE reads with MiXCR, giving one entry per CDR3 protein. The data hold roughly 470,000 distinct CDR3 sequences, with roughly an eighth observed a single time. This clonotype was observed many times. Antigen: not known. This sample also appeared in a second study, on yellow fever vaccine responses in identical twins.

Input material: CD4+ T cells sorted from blood. This rearrangement joins TRBV10-3 to TRBJ2-1; D possibly corresponds to TRBD2 (6 bases). The receptor was derived from a young woman in good health. The CDR3 protein is CAIGGTDNEQFF. The CDR3 DNA reads TGTGCCATCGGCGGGACCGACAATGAGCAGTTCTTC.